These T cell receptor beta chains were read from a single sample in a study of blood T cell repertoires in COVID-19. Profiled with immunoSEQ multiplex PCR; TCRdb holds only in-frame clones, not every one. The table lists 100,000 to 150,000 clones, 85% of them singletons. The sample consisted of peripheral blood. Source of these receptors: an elderly man with active or convalescent COVID-19. CDR3s include the opening cysteine and the closing phenylalanine or tryptophan. The order of the fields is D gene, CDR3 length, clone size, V gene, J gene, CDR3 protein, CDR3 DNA. D genes are given only for firm matches. Clone size, where shown, is once, few, many, or a class for clones that have expanded.

d_gene: TRBD2; len: 15; abundance: -; v_gene: TRBV7-9; j_gene: TRBJ2-3; CDR3aa: CASSQTSGKADTQYF; CDR3nt: TGTGCCAGCAGCCAGACTAGCGGAAAGGCGGATACGCAGTATTTT
d_gene: -; len: 13; abundance: -; v_gene: TRBV6-1; j_gene: TRBJ1-5; CDR3aa: CASSDGWNQPQHF; CDR3nt: TGTGCCAGCAGTGACGGGTGGAATCAGCCCCAGCATTTT
d_gene: -; len: 13; abundance: -; v_gene: TRBV6-5; j_gene: TRBJ1-1; CDR3aa: CASLHQGDTEAFF; CDR3nt: TGTGCCAGCCTTCATCAAGGGGACACTGAAGCTTTCTTT
d_gene: -; len: 13; abundance: -; v_gene: TRBV7-9; j_gene: TRBJ1-1; CDR3aa: CASSLGPRAGAFF; CDR3nt: TGTGCCAGCAGCTTAGGCCCCCGGGCGGGAGCTTTCTTT
d_gene: -; len: 16; abundance: -; v_gene: TRBV30; j_gene: TRBJ2-3; CDR3aa: CAWSVRQGSRTDTQYF; CDR3nt: TGTGCCTGGAGTGTAAGGCAGGGGTCCCGCACAGATACGCAGTATTTT
d_gene: -; len: 16; abundance: once; v_gene: TRBV4-1; j_gene: TRBJ1-3; CDR3aa: CASSRLQGSGGNTIYF; CDR3nt: TGCGCCAGCAGCCGCCTACAGGGTTCGGGAGGAAACACCATATATTTT
d_gene: -; len: 14; abundance: -; v_gene: TRBV30; j_gene: TRBJ2-3; CDR3aa: CAWSVRGLGDTQYF; CDR3nt: TGTGCCTGGAGCGTTAGGGGGTTGGGAGATACGCAGTATTTT
d_gene: TRBD1; len: 14; abundance: -; v_gene: TRBV5-1; j_gene: TRBJ2-5; CDR3aa: CASSLGTGGETQYF; CDR3nt: TGCGCCAGCAGCCTCGGGACAGGGGGAGAGACCCAGTACTTC
d_gene: -; len: 12; abundance: -; v_gene: TRBV5-1; j_gene: TRBJ1-2; CDR3aa: CASSVNRDGYTF; CDR3nt: TGCGCCAGCAGCGTAAACAGGGATGGCTACACCTTC
d_gene: -; len: 16; abundance: -; v_gene: TRBV6-1; j_gene: TRBJ2-3; CDR3aa: CASSENVISLTDTQYF; CDR3nt: TGTGCCAGCAGTGAAAACGTAATTAGCCTAACAGATACGCAGTATTTT
d_gene: TRBD2; len: 16; abundance: -; v_gene: TRBV7-3; j_gene: TRBJ2-1; CDR3aa: CASSPKFGSGGNEQFF; CDR3nt: TGTGCCAGCAGCCCTAAGTTCGGTAGCGGGGGAAATGAGCAGTTCTTC
d_gene: -; len: 14; abundance: many; v_gene: TRBV24-1; j_gene: TRBJ2-5; CDR3aa: CATSDSDSTQTQYF; CDR3nt: TGTGCCACCAGTGATTCCGACTCGACCCAGACCCAGTACTTC
d_gene: -; len: 14; abundance: -; v_gene: TRBV2; j_gene: TRBJ2-5; CDR3aa: CASRTDSGQETQYF; CDR3nt: TGTGCCAGCAGGACCGATAGCGGACAAGAGACCCAGTACTTC
d_gene: TRBD1; len: 13; abundance: -; v_gene: TRBV19; j_gene: TRBJ1-2; CDR3aa: CASSRTGPYGYTF; CDR3nt: TGTGCCAGTAGCAGGACAGGGCCCTATGGCTACACCTTC
d_gene: -; len: 16; abundance: -; v_gene: TRBV28; j_gene: TRBJ2-2; CDR3aa: CASSFGPGTNTGELFF; CDR3nt: -
d_gene: TRBD1; len: 15; abundance: -; v_gene: TRBV5-1; j_gene: TRBJ2-7; CDR3aa: CASSHLGQGSYEQYF; CDR3nt: TGCGCCAGCAGCCACCTTGGACAGGGCTCCTACGAGCAGTACTTC
d_gene: TRBD2; len: 14; abundance: few; v_gene: TRBV9; j_gene: TRBJ2-3; CDR3aa: CASSVAWDYGTQYF; CDR3nt: TGTGCCAGCAGCGTAGCTTGGGACTACGGTACGCAGTATTTT
d_gene: -; len: 16; abundance: -; v_gene: TRBV6-5; j_gene: TRBJ2-3; CDR3aa: CASSYSKGPGTDTQYF; CDR3nt: TGTGCCAGCAGTTACTCGAAGGGGCCGGGCACAGATACGCAGTATTTT
d_gene: TRBD1; len: 14; abundance: -; v_gene: TRBV27; j_gene: TRBJ2-7; CDR3aa: CASSLSTGAFEQYF; CDR3nt: TGTGCCAGCAGTTTATCTACAGGGGCGTTCGAGCAGTACTTC
d_gene: -; len: 17; abundance: -; v_gene: TRBV7-6; j_gene: TRBJ2-3; CDR3aa: CASSLWRGQGGTDTQYF; CDR3nt: TGTGCCAGCAGCTTATGGCGGGGGCAGGGAGGGACAGATACGCAGTATTTT
d_gene: -; len: 15; abundance: -; v_gene: TRBV6-6; j_gene: TRBJ2-1; CDR3aa: CASSNSIRPGGEQFF; CDR3nt: TGTGCCAGCAGTAACTCGATCCGACCCGGCGGTGAGCAGTTCTTC
d_gene: TRBD1; len: 14; abundance: many; v_gene: TRBV5-1; j_gene: TRBJ1-6; CDR3aa: CASSGGQPNSPLHF; CDR3nt: TGCGCCAGCTCCGGGGGACAGCCCAATTCACCCCTCCACTTT
d_gene: TRBD1; len: 13; abundance: -; v_gene: TRBV7-2; j_gene: TRBJ2-3; CDR3aa: CASSFGQVDTQYF; CDR3nt: TGTGCCAGCAGCTTCGGACAGGTAGATACGCAGTATTTT
d_gene: TRBD2; len: 14; abundance: -; v_gene: TRBV25-1; j_gene: TRBJ2-1; CDR3aa: CASSDRAGGNEQFF; CDR3nt: TGTGCCAGCAGTGATAGAGCGGGAGGGAATGAGCAGTTCTTC
d_gene: -; len: 12; abundance: medium-sized; v_gene: TRBV14; j_gene: TRBJ1-1; CDR3aa: CASSQHQGQAFF; CDR3nt: TGTGCCAGCAGCCAACACCAGGGGCAAGCTTTCTTT
d_gene: -; len: 15; abundance: once; v_gene: TRBV14; j_gene: TRBJ1-4; CDR3aa: CASSQDWQGTEKLFF; CDR3nt: TGTGCCAGCAGCCAAGATTGGCAGGGCACTGAAAAACTGTTTTTT
d_gene: -; len: 15; abundance: -; v_gene: TRBV5-4; j_gene: TRBJ1-6; CDR3aa: CASSLEDRGSSPLHF; CDR3nt: TGTGCCAGCAGCTTGGAAGACCGAGGGAGTTCACCCCTCCACTTT
d_gene: -; len: 14; abundance: -; v_gene: TRBV6-5; j_gene: TRBJ1-1; CDR3aa: CASSSVWRNTEAFF; CDR3nt: TGTGCCAGCAGTTCTGTGTGGAGAAACACTGAAGCTTTCTTT
d_gene: TRBD1; len: 15; abundance: -; v_gene: TRBV6-5; j_gene: TRBJ1-6; CDR3aa: CASTRQGAINSPLHF; CDR3nt: TGTGCCAGCACCAGACAGGGGGCCATAAATTCACCCCTCCACTTT
d_gene: -; len: 15; abundance: -; v_gene: TRBV5-4; j_gene: TRBJ2-5; CDR3aa: CASSLSSSVRETQYF; CDR3nt: TGTGCCAGCAGCTTGAGTAGCTCGGTTCGAGAGACCCAGTACTTC
d_gene: -; len: 15; abundance: -; v_gene: TRBV15; j_gene: TRBJ1-2; CDR3aa: CATSRDTIRGEDYTF; CDR3nt: TGTGCCACCAGCAGAGATACCATACGGGGAGAGGACTACACCTTC
d_gene: -; len: 16; abundance: -; v_gene: TRBV7-2; j_gene: TRBJ2-1; CDR3aa: CASSFFRDSSYNEQFF; CDR3nt: TGTGCCAGCAGCTTCTTTCGAGACAGCTCCTACAATGAGCAGTTCTTC
d_gene: TRBD1; len: 15; abundance: -; v_gene: TRBV5-1; j_gene: TRBJ1-1; CDR3aa: CASSLGTGAWGEAFF; CDR3nt: TGCGCCAGCAGCTTGGGGACAGGGGCCTGGGGTGAAGCTTTCTTT
d_gene: -; len: 17; abundance: -; v_gene: TRBV28; j_gene: TRBJ1-4; CDR3aa: CASSPLYLRGSNEKLFF; CDR3nt: TGTGCCAGCAGTCCCCTCTATCTCAGGGGCTCGAATGAAAAACTGTTTTTT
d_gene: TRBD1; len: 16; abundance: -; v_gene: TRBV5-6; j_gene: TRBJ1-2; CDR3aa: CASSLDSRGRLYGYTF; CDR3nt: TGTGCCAGCAGCTTGGATAGTAGGGGGCGCCTCTATGGCTACACCTTC
d_gene: TRBD1; len: 15; abundance: -; v_gene: TRBV3-1/TRBV3-2; j_gene: TRBJ2-2; CDR3aa: CASRLGQGPTGELFF; CDR3nt: TGTGCCAGCAGGTTGGGACAGGGGCCCACCGGGGAGCTGTTTTTT
d_gene: TRBD2; len: 17; abundance: once; v_gene: TRBV6-1; j_gene: TRBJ2-7; CDR3aa: CASSEAGGGTTSYEQYF; CDR3nt: TGTGCCAGCAGTGAAGCCGGAGGTGGGACTACCTCCTACGAGCAGTACTTC
d_gene: -; len: 15; abundance: few; v_gene: TRBV19; j_gene: TRBJ1-5; CDR3aa: CASSIEGERNQPQHF; CDR3nt: TGTGCCAGTAGTATAGAGGGAGAACGCAATCAGCCCCAGCATTTT
d_gene: -; len: 15; abundance: -; v_gene: TRBV18; j_gene: TRBJ1-6; CDR3aa: CASSPRRQAVSPLHF; CDR3nt: TGTGCCAGCTCACCAAGGCGACAGGCCGTTTCACCCCTCCACTTT
d_gene: TRBD1; len: 16; abundance: -; v_gene: TRBV7-2; j_gene: TRBJ1-5; CDR3aa: CASSLALRQGSQPQHF; CDR3nt: TGTGCCAGCAGCTTAGCGCTGAGACAGGGATCTCAGCCCCAGCATTTT
d_gene: -; len: 14; abundance: -; v_gene: TRBV5-1; j_gene: TRBJ1-5; CDR3aa: CASSLNPHEGPQHF; CDR3nt: TGCGCCAGCAGCTTGAACCCCCATGAGGGGCCCCAGCATTTT
d_gene: TRBD1; len: 18; abundance: -; v_gene: TRBV5-6; j_gene: TRBJ1-5; CDR3aa: CASSVTRTGANSNQPQHF; CDR3nt: TGTGCCAGCAGCGTGACCCGGACAGGGGCCAATAGCAATCAGCCCCAGCATTTT
d_gene: TRBD1; len: 13; abundance: -; v_gene: TRBV29-1; j_gene: TRBJ1-4; CDR3aa: CSVRTGLWEKLFF; CDR3nt: TGCAGCGTTCGGACAGGGCTCTGGGAAAAACTGTTTTTT
d_gene: -; len: 13; abundance: -; v_gene: TRBV5-5; j_gene: TRBJ2-5; CDR3aa: CASSWAAQETQYF; CDR3nt: TGTGCCAGCAGCTGGGCAGCCCAAGAGACCCAGTACTTC
d_gene: -; len: 17; abundance: -; v_gene: TRBV20-1; j_gene: TRBJ1-6; CDR3aa: CSASVGGRGSPNSPLHF; CDR3nt: TGCAGTGCTAGTGTGGGGGGACGGGGTTCCCCCAATTCACCCCTCCACTTT
d_gene: -; len: 16; abundance: -; v_gene: TRBV6-5; j_gene: TRBJ1-1; CDR3aa: CASSYSLGPSNTEAFF; CDR3nt: TGTGCCAGCAGTTACTCATTGGGGCCGTCGAACACTGAAGCTTTCTTT
d_gene: TRBD2; len: 15; abundance: -; v_gene: TRBV6-5; j_gene: TRBJ2-5; CDR3aa: CASTSPWGGTETQYF; CDR3nt: TGTGCCAGCACTTCCCCTTGGGGGGGGACCGAGACCCAGTACTTC